Below are 30 T cell receptor beta chains sequenced from a single sample in a study of blood T cells in healthy people across ages. A sample-barcoded 5' primer and a J-beta primer mix were used in a second PCR of roughly 7 to 12 cycles. Each CDR3 protein gets one entry after TCRdb re-called the 5' RACE reads with MiXCR. The sample yields about 1.4 million distinct CDR3 sequences, roughly 59% seen once. The sequencing input was blood. The receptors come from a young man in good health.

The CDR3 DNA reads as TGTGCCAGCAGCAGAGGCACAGGGGGCGATGAGCAGTTCTTC. This codes for CASSRGTGGDEQFF. The rearrangement uses TRBV7-6 and TRBJ2-1; 9 bases agree with TRBD1. Germline loops: CDR1 SGHVS, CDR2 FNYEAQ. The CDR3 is made up of 14 amino acids. V shed 5 bases and J 8 bases; nucleotides not matched to a gene: 7.

The J gene is TRBJ2-5, the V gene TRBV6-5; D unresolved. The CDR3 contains 16 residues. V was clipped by 2 bases and J by 5 bases, with 18 bases between them. The V gene's germline CDR1 is MNHEY and CDR2 SVGAGI. CDR3 sequence: CASSYPPDTGMETQYF. The CDR3 DNA reads as TGTGCCAGCAGTTACCCCCCCGACACTGGGATGGAGACCCAGTACTTC.

The rearrangement links TRBV7-8 to TRBJ2-3; tentative D call: TRBD2 (6 bases). V dropped 0 bases and J dropped 4 bases, with 17 bases sitting between them. Germline assignment: CDR1 SGHVS and CDR2 FQNEAQ. The CDR3 runs 17 residues. CDR3 in amino acids: CASSLAGTGLGADTQYF. In DNA form, the CDR3 reads TGTGCCAGCAGCTTAGCTGGGACGGGACTCGGGGCAGATACGCAGTATTTT.

On this clonotype itself: A much larger clone differs from this one at a single base, so this may be a read error. The rearrangement joins TRBV12-3 or TRBV12-4 to TRBJ2-1; 8 bases agree with TRBD2. V trimming: 7 bases; J trimming: 9 bases; junction bases outside the gene matches: 11. The CDR3 loop spans 14 amino acids. The DNA for the CDR3 is TGTGCCAGCACCCGAAGAGCGGGAGATAGTGAGCAGTTCTTC. It translates to CASTRRAGDSEQFF.

This clonotype was observed a handful of times. The chain recombines TRBV6-5 with TRBJ2-2, with D perhaps TRBD2 (6 bases). The CDR3 covers 13 residues. Germline lookup yields CDR1 MNHEY and CDR2 SVGAGI. Trimming cost V 5 bases and J 7 bases, with 11 bases left between them. The CDR3 region is CASSDVGGGELFF. The CDR3 DNA sequence: TGTGCCAGCAGTGACGTCGGGGGCGGGGAGCTGTTTTTT.

V gene TRBV4-3 combines with J gene TRBJ2-2; D is uncertain. CDR3 length equals 16 residues. V was shortened by 0 bases and J by 9 bases, with 17 bases between the two germline ends. Germline lookup yields CDR1 LGHNA and CDR2 YSLEER. In nucleotides, the CDR3 is TGCGCCAGCAGCCAAGACCTGTTTTCAGGTATCAGGGAGCTGTTTTTT. Encoded protein: CASSQDLFSGIRELFF.

The chain carries TRBV6-2 or TRBV6-3 and TRBJ2-3; TRBD1 aligns across 10 bases. This CDR3 has 16 residues. The junction had 7 bases not matched to a gene; V was cut back by 0 bases and J by 7 bases. Germline CDR1 and CDR2: MNHEY and SVGEGT. CDR3 loop: CASSYSATGGANTQYF. In nucleotides, the CDR3 is TGTGCCAGCAGTTACTCTGCGACAGGGGGCGCGAATACGCAGTATTTT.

This clonotype occurred a few times. In nucleotides, the CDR3 is TGCGCCAGCAGCTTGGAGATCCTCTCCTACGAGCAGTACTTC. It codes for CASSLEILSYEQYF. The genes are TRBV5-1 and TRBJ2-7; D is ambiguous. Germline V gene sequence: CDR1 SGHRS, CDR2 YFSETQ. The CDR3 is made up of 14 amino acids. The V end lost 0 bases, the J end lost 0 bases, and 7 bases lay between the germline ends.

The genes are TRBV3-1 and TRBJ2-3; D is unresolved. The CDR3 length is 16 residues. The germline V gene has CDR1 LGHDT and CDR2 YNNKEL (reference sequence). Trimming stripped 0 bases from V and 0 bases from J, with 10 bases between. CDR3 nucleotides: TGTGCCAGCAGCCAAGATAAGCATCCGAGCACAGATACGCAGTATTTT. The encoded protein is CASSQDKHPSTDTQYF.

This clonotype appeared a single time. The chain employs TRBV29-1 and TRBJ2-1; D may be TRBD1 or TRBD2 (6 bases each). Trimming shortened V by 6 bases and J by 7 bases, and 16 bases separated the two germline ends. This CDR3 contains 13 residues. CDR1 is SQVTM, CDR2 ANQGSEA, per germline. The CDR3 loop is CSVRTAEGNEQFF. In DNA, the CDR3 is TGCAGCGTCAGGACAGCGGAGGGGAATGAGCAGTTCTTC.

The V gene is TRBV2, the J gene TRBJ2-1, with 10 bases that match TRBD2. Per the germline V gene, CDR1 is SNHLY and CDR2 is FYNNEI. The CDR3 extends over 15 amino acids. The V gene end was trimmed by 4 bases and the J gene end by 5 bases; junction bases not matched to a gene: 5. CDR3 in amino acids: CASSVSGRDNNEQFF. Written as DNA, the CDR3 is TGTGCCAGCAGTGTGAGCGGGAGGGATAACAATGAGCAGTTCTTC.

This sequence joins TRBV7-9 and TRBJ2-6; 10 nucleotides line up with TRBD1. V was clipped by 5 bases and J by 7 bases; unmatched bases: 14. Looked up from germline, CDR1 is SEHNR and CDR2 is FQNEAQ (reference sequence). There are 18 residues in the CDR3. CDR3 sequence (DNA): TGTGCCAGCAGCCCGGTGGGCCCGGGACAGGGGATAGCCAACGTCCTGACTTTC. It translates to CASSPVGPGQGIANVLTF.

This clonotype occurred once. The genes are TRBV29-1 and TRBJ1-2; D call uncertain. The germline V gene has CDR1 SQVTM and CDR2 ANQGSEA. V lost 4 bases and J lost 3, with 15 bases in between. This CDR3 has 14 amino acids. The CDR3 here is CSVAPRTAHYGYTF. CDR3 DNA: TGCAGCGTTGCCCCGCGGACCGCCCACTATGGCTACACCTTC. Full variable domain (remainder filled in from reference TRBV29-1 and TRBJ1-2): SAVISQKPSRDICQRGTSLTIQCQVDSQVTMMFWYRQQPGQSLTLIATANQGSEATYESGFVIDKFPISRPNLTFSTLTVSNMSPEDSSIYLCSVAPRTAHYGYTFGSGTRLTVV.

This chain uses TRBV20-1 with TRBJ2-7; 7 bases are a match to TRBD2. Germline V gene data show CDR1 as DFQATT and CDR2 as SNEGSKA (reference sequence). CDR3 size: 12 residues. V shed 7 bases and J 6 bases; nucleotides not matched to a gene: 9. For the CDR3, the DNA is TGCAGTGGGAGACTAGCAGGGACCGAGCAGTACTTC. This translates into CSGRLAGTEQYF.

V is TRBV28 and J is TRBJ2-3, with D perhaps TRBD1 (5 bases). V lost 3 bases, J lost 5 bases, and 9 bases lay in between. The CDR3 extends over 13 amino acids. Per the germline V gene, CDR1 is MDHEN and CDR2 is SYDVKM. The CDR3 loop is CASSFPGIDTQYF. CDR3 sequence (DNA): TGTGCCAGCAGTTTCCCAGGGATAGATACGCAGTATTTT. The whole variable domain, remainder taken from reference TRBV28 and TRBJ2-3, is DVKVTQSSRYLVKRTGEKVFLECVQDMDHENMFWYRQDPGLGLRLIYFSYDVKMKEKGDIPEGYSVSREKKERFSLILESASTNQTSMYLCASSFPGIDTQYFGPGTRLTVL.

This clonotype appeared a few times. The rearrangement links TRBV5-1 to TRBJ1-2, with TRBD1 matching 8 bases. The CDR3 runs 16 residues. The junction had 12 bases not matched to a gene; V was cut back by 0 bases and J by 8 bases. The germline gives CDR1 SGHRS, CDR2 YFSETQ. The CDR3 DNA sequence: TGCGCCAGCAGCTTGGGAGGCAGGGGGCCCCCTGACGGCTACACCTTC. This encodes CASSLGGRGPPDGYTF.

The V and J genes are TRBV5-1 and TRBJ1-2, with unresolved D. CDR3 length: 14 amino acids. Germline-derived CDR1 and CDR2 are SGHRS and YFSETQ. With 0 bases removed from V and 4 bases from J, the gap between germline ends came to 10 bases. CDR3 sequence: CASSLDNLGYGYTF. The CDR3 coding sequence is TGCGCCAGCAGCTTGGACAATCTGGGCTATGGCTACACCTTC.

The V call is TRBV15, the J call TRBJ2-7; D may be TRBD1 (6 bases). Germline lookup yields CDR1 LNHNV and CDR2 YYDKDF (reference sequence). The germline V and J ends were trimmed by 4 bases and 2 bases, with 15 bases remaining between them. The CDR3 has 15 amino acids. DNA for the CDR3: TGTGCCACCAGCACAGGCCAGGACAGAGCCTACGAGCAGTACTTC. Its translation is CATSTGQDRAYEQYF.

Note on this clonotype: Mismatch with germline at one junction end may stem from a read error. The V gene is TRBV5-1, the J gene TRBJ2-1, with 15 positions matching TRBD2. Per germline, CDR1 SGHRS and CDR2 YFSETQ. The CDR3 extends over 17 amino acids. The DNA for the CDR3 is TGCGCCGGCAGCTTAGGACTAGCGGGAGGGCCTTGGAATGAGCAGTTCTTC. Amino acid sequence: CAGSLGLAGGPWNEQFF.

The chain couples TRBV4-3 to TRBJ2-1; D might be TRBD2 (5 bases). CDR3 length: 17 amino acids. Germline loops: CDR1 LGHNA, CDR2 YSLEER. V shed 0 bases and J shed 0 bases, with 12 bases lying between them. CDR3 DNA sequence: TGCGCCAGCAGCCAAGAACTGGCTAGCAACTCCTACAATGAGCAGTTCTTC. Translation gives CASSQELASNSYNEQFF.

This rearrangement joins TRBV4-2 to TRBJ2-4; possible D gene TRBD2, 5 bases. Gene TRBJ2-7 matches the end of the DNA better, so the J call may be wrong. Looked up from germline, CDR1 is LGHNA and CDR2 is YNFKEQ. The CDR3 is 14 residues long. CDR3 nucleotide sequence: TGTGCCAGCAGCCCCCAACGGGGAAAATACGAGCAGTACTTC. Translated: CASSPQRGKYEQYF.

The V call is TRBV15, the J call TRBJ1-2; weak D call: TRBD1 (6 bases). V was shortened by 1 base and J by 8 bases, with 14 bases between the two germline ends. From germline, CDR1 is LNHNV and CDR2 YYDKDF (reference sequence). CDR3 length: 14 residues. The CDR3 spells CATSRVPGAWGYTF. The CDR3 bases are TGTGCCACCAGCAGAGTCCCGGGGGCGTGGGGCTACACCTTC.

CDR3 bases: TGTGCCAGCAGCTTACCTACAGTGACCTACGAGCAGTACTTC. Protein sequence: CASSLPTVTYEQYF. The V call is TRBV11-2, the J call TRBJ2-5; D is undetermined. The end of the DNA is better explained by TRBJ2-7, so the J call may be wrong. The CDR3 length is 14 residues. The germline V gene encodes CDR1 SGHAT and CDR2 FQNNGV.

The chain combines TRBV4-3 with TRBJ2-5, with 10 nucleotides matching TRBD1. V gave up 0 bases and J gave up 13 bases; unmatched junction bases: 11. This CDR3 has 15 amino acids. CDR1 is LGHNA and CDR2 is YSLEER in the germline V gene. The CDR3 region is CASSQDGTGVNERYF. In DNA, the CDR3 is TGCGCCAGCAGCCAAGACGGGACAGGGGTAAACGAGCGGTACTTC.

The DNA for the CDR3 is TGCAGTGTTCTAGCGGGGGGGCCGGGGGAGACCCAGTACTTC. Protein sequence: CSVLAGGPGETQYF. V and J are TRBV20-1 and TRBJ2-5, with 12 bases identical to TRBD2. Trimming took 7 bases from V and 5 from J; bases not matched to a gene: 8. This CDR3 has 14 amino acids. The V gene's germline CDR1 is DFQATT and CDR2 SNEGSKA (reference sequence).

CDR3 sequence (DNA): TGTGCCAGCAGTGAAGGGGGGTCAGATGAAAAACTGTTTTTT. This codes for CASSEGGSDEKLFF. V gene TRBV25-1 combines with J gene TRBJ1-4; TRBD1 might be the D (5 bases). Germline loops: CDR1 MGHDK, CDR2 SYGVNS. The CDR3 runs to 14 residues. Deletions cut 2 bases from V and 6 bases from J, with 10 bases between.

This rearrangement joins TRBV6-5 to TRBJ2-7; D is uncertain. Germline V gene sequence: CDR1 MNHEY, CDR2 SVGAGI. The CDR3 contains 11 residues. V was cut by 8 bases and J by 5 bases, with 10 bases left in between. CDR3 residues: CASRRVDEQYF. In DNA form, the CDR3 reads TGTGCCAGCCGCCGGGTTGACGAGCAGTACTTC.

This chain links TRBV7-9 with TRBJ2-5, with 7 bases aligning to TRBD1. Gene TRBJ2-7 matches the end of the DNA better, so the J call may be wrong. This CDR3 comprises 17 residues. CDR1 is SEHNR, CDR2 FQNEAQ, per germline (reference sequence). Here the CDR3 reads CASSLTGTARRPYEQYF. The CDR3 nucleotides read TGTGCCAGCAGCCTAACGGGGACAGCCCGACGGCCCTACGAGCAGTACTTC.

The chain carries TRBV29-1 and TRBJ2-6; D tentatively reads TRBD1 or TRBD2 (5 bases each). This CDR3 is 16 amino acids long. V shed 4 bases and J shed 0 bases, with 13 bases lying between them. Germline V gene sequence: CDR1 SQVTM, CDR2 ANQGSEA. In nucleotides, the CDR3 is TGCAGCGTTGTTGTCTGGGGGAACTCTGGGGCCAACGTCCTGACTTTC. Its protein is CSVVVWGNSGANVLTF.

The chain combines TRBV10-3 with TRBJ1-6; the D is unclear. There are 17 residues in the CDR3. Trimming removed 3 bases from V and 0 bases from J, with 12 bases in between. Germline CDR1 ENHRY, CDR2 SYGVKD. This CDR3 reads CAISERSGSSYNSPLHF. The DNA for the CDR3 is TGTGCCATCAGTGAAAGATCGGGAAGCTCCTATAATTCACCCCTCCACTTT.